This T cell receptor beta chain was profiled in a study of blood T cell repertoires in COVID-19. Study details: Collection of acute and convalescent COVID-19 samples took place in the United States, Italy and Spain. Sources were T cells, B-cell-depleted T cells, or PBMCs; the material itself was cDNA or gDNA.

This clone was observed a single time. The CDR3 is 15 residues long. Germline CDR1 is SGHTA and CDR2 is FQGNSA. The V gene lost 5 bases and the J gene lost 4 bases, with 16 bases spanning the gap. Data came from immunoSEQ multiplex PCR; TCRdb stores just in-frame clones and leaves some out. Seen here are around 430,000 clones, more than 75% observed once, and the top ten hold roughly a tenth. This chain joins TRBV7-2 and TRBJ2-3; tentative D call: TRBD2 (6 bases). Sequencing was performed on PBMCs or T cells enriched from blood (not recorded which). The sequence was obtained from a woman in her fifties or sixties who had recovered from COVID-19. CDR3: CASSPGVASADTQYF. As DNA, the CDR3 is TGTGCCAGCAGCCCGGGGGTGGCTAGCGCAGATACGCAGTATTTT.